A selection of T cell receptor beta chains follows, all from one sample in a study of blood T cell repertoires in COVID-19. Assay: immunoSEQ multiplex PCR; the TCRdb copy retains only in-frame clones and omits some. The data show under 150,000 clones, with roughly 84% seen just once and roughly 8.4% held by the top ten. Sequenced input: peripheral blood. Receptors originate from a woman in her sixties or seventies who had recovered from COVID-19. Both conserved end residues are part of each CDR3. D genes are given only for firm matches. Size tells how often a clone was seen (once, few, many) or the class of an expanded clone, and some rows leave it out.

d_gene: TRBD1
v_gene: TRBV4-1
j_gene: TRBJ1-2
abundance: once
CDR3aa: CASSHHLSPLGQGNYGYTF
CDR3nt: TGCGCCAGCAGCCACCACCTTTCGCCCCTCGGACAGGGAAACTATGGCTACACCTTC

d_gene: NA
v_gene: TRBV19
j_gene: TRBJ2-2
abundance: once
CDR3aa: CASRWDTSTGELFF
CDR3nt: TGTGCCAGTAGGTGGGACACGAGCACCGGGGAGCTGTTTTTT

d_gene: TRBD1
v_gene: TRBV30
j_gene: TRBJ2-6
abundance: NA
CDR3aa: CAGDRDSGANVLTF
CDR3nt: TGTGCCGGCGACAGGGACTCTGGGGCCAACGTCCTGACTTTC

d_gene: TRBD1
v_gene: TRBV7-2
j_gene: TRBJ2-3
abundance: NA
CDR3aa: CASSLGGQGTDTQYF
CDR3nt: TGTGCCAGCAGCTTAGGGGGACAGGGCACAGATACGCAGTATTTT

d_gene: NA
v_gene: TRBV4-3
j_gene: TRBJ2-1
abundance: NA
CDR3aa: CASSRSGAGSYNEQFF
CDR3nt: TGCGCCAGCAGCCGGTCCGGCGCGGGGTCCTACAATGAGCAGTTCTTC

d_gene: NA
v_gene: TRBV2
j_gene: TRBJ1-5
abundance: NA
CDR3aa: CASGRDGNQPQHF
CDR3nt: TGTGCCAGCGGGCGGGACGGCAATCAGCCCCAGCATTTT

d_gene: TRBD1
v_gene: TRBV19
j_gene: TRBJ1-5
abundance: NA
CDR3aa: CASSGDRSNQPQHF
CDR3nt: TGTGCCAGTTCAGGGGACAGGAGCAATCAGCCCCAGCATTTT

d_gene: NA
v_gene: TRBV5-1
j_gene: TRBJ2-7
abundance: NA
CDR3aa: CASSPQDRDYEQYF
CDR3nt: TGCGCCAGCAGCCCGCAGGACAGAGACTACGAGCAGTACTTC

d_gene: TRBD2
v_gene: TRBV7-2
j_gene: TRBJ2-5
abundance: NA
CDR3aa: CASSFVRGVETQYF
CDR3nt: TGTGCCAGCAGCTTTGTGCGGGGGGTAGAGACCCAGTACTTC

d_gene: TRBD1
v_gene: TRBV7-3
j_gene: TRBJ2-7
abundance: NA
CDR3aa: CASSSWTGGQYF
CDR3nt: TGTGCCAGCAGCTCGTGGACAGGCGGGCAGTACTTC

d_gene: TRBD1
v_gene: TRBV19
j_gene: TRBJ2-5
abundance: NA
CDR3aa: CASSRTGPSETQYF
CDR3nt: TGTGCCAGTAGTAGGACAGGTCCCAGTGAGACCCAGTACTTC

d_gene: TRBD1
v_gene: TRBV6-5
j_gene: TRBJ2-3
abundance: NA
CDR3aa: CASSPDRAAIDTQYF
CDR3nt: TGTGCCAGCAGTCCGGACAGGGCGGCCATAGATACGCAGTATTTT

d_gene: NA
v_gene: TRBV28
j_gene: TRBJ2-3
abundance: NA
CDR3aa: CASSSSRGSGSTDTQYF
CDR3nt: TGTGCCAGCAGTTCCTCCCGGGGTAGCGGTTCCACAGATACGCAGTATTTT

d_gene: NA
v_gene: TRBV5-1
j_gene: TRBJ2-5
abundance: NA
CDR3aa: CASSPRQVVEETQYF
CDR3nt: TGCGCCAGCAGCCCCAGACAGGTGGTGGAAGAGACCCAGTACTTC

d_gene: NA
v_gene: TRBV5-1
j_gene: TRBJ2-7
abundance: NA
CDR3aa: CASSLELSSWAPYEQYF
CDR3nt: TGCGCCAGCAGCTTGGAACTTTCGTCGTGGGCGCCCTACGAGCAGTACTTC

d_gene: NA
v_gene: TRBV6-5
j_gene: TRBJ1-2
abundance: once
CDR3aa: CASSTGTPYGYTF
CDR3nt: TGTGCCAGCAGTACAGGGACCCCCTATGGCTACACCTTC

d_gene: NA
v_gene: TRBV14
j_gene: TRBJ2-1
abundance: NA
CDR3aa: CASSQGVLRINEQFF
CDR3nt: TGTGCCAGCAGCCAAGGAGTACTGAGAATCAATGAGCAGTTCTTC

d_gene: TRBD2
v_gene: TRBV7-2
j_gene: TRBJ2-1
abundance: NA
CDR3aa: CASSLGTSKYNEQFF
CDR3nt: TGTGCCAGCAGCTTAGGGACTAGCAAGTACAATGAGCAGTTCTTC

d_gene: TRBD2
v_gene: TRBV28
j_gene: TRBJ2-3
abundance: NA
CDR3aa: CASSLGGTSGGRQYF
CDR3nt: TGTGCCAGCAGTTTAGGGGGGACTAGCGGGGGTAGACAGTATTTT

d_gene: TRBD1
v_gene: TRBV5-4
j_gene: TRBJ1-1
abundance: once
CDR3aa: CASSARQGAITEAFF
CDR3nt: TGTGCCAGCAGCGCACGACAGGGGGCAATCACTGAAGCTTTCTTT

d_gene: NA
v_gene: TRBV10-3
j_gene: TRBJ2-1
abundance: NA
CDR3aa: CAIRGQNSYNEQFF
CDR3nt: TGTGCCATCAGGGGACAAAACTCCTACAATGAGCAGTTCTTC

d_gene: NA
v_gene: TRBV6-2/TRBV6-3
j_gene: TRBJ1-1
abundance: few
CDR3aa: CASSYAENTEAFF
CDR3nt: TGTGCCAGCAGTTACGCGGAGAACACTGAAGCTTTCTTT

d_gene: TRBD2
v_gene: TRBV5-4
j_gene: TRBJ2-5
abundance: NA
CDR3aa: CASSFPAGGQETQYF
CDR3nt: TGTGCCAGCAGCTTCCCGGCGGGAGGGCAGGAGACCCAGTACTTC

d_gene: TRBD1
v_gene: TRBV25-1
j_gene: TRBJ1-2
abundance: once
CDR3aa: CASSRSGGVGYGYTF
CDR3nt: TGTGCCAGCAGTAGATCAGGGGGAGTAGGCTATGGCTACACCTTC

d_gene: NA
v_gene: TRBV23-1
j_gene: TRBJ2-7
abundance: few
CDR3aa: CASSQYKSGDFRYEQYF
CDR3nt: TGCGCCAGCAGTCAATATAAAAGCGGCGACTTCCGCTACGAGCAGTACTTC

d_gene: NA
v_gene: TRBV6-5
j_gene: TRBJ1-2
abundance: NA
CDR3aa: CASSLTGSGGYTF
CDR3nt: TGTGCCAGCAGCTTGACAGGTTCCGGTGGCTACACCTTC

d_gene: NA
v_gene: TRBV18
j_gene: TRBJ2-7
abundance: NA
CDR3aa: CASSPPGREPYEQYF
CDR3nt: TGTGCCAGCTCACCACCCGGACGGGAACCCTACGAGCAGTACTTC

d_gene: NA
v_gene: TRBV6-2/TRBV6-3
j_gene: TRBJ1-5
abundance: NA
CDR3aa: CASSYLTPNSNQPQHF
CDR3nt: TGTGCCAGCAGTTACCTGACACCTAATAGCAATCAGCCCCAGCATTTT

d_gene: TRBD2
v_gene: TRBV7-8
j_gene: TRBJ2-3
abundance: NA
CDR3aa: CASSLPISGGADDTQYF
CDR3nt: TGTGCCAGCAGCTTACCCATTAGCGGGGGGGCCGACGATACGCAGTATTTT

d_gene: NA
v_gene: TRBV5-1
j_gene: TRBJ2-3
abundance: NA
CDR3aa: CASSSLSNADTQYF
CDR3nt: TGCGCCAGCAGCTCCCTGAGTAACGCAGATACGCAGTATTTT

d_gene: NA
v_gene: TRBV5-4
j_gene: TRBJ2-1
abundance: NA
CDR3aa: CASSWGPESSYNEQFF
CDR3nt: TGTGCCAGCAGCTGGGGGCCAGAGAGCTCCTACAATGAGCAGTTCTTC

d_gene: NA
v_gene: TRBV7-9
j_gene: TRBJ1-1
abundance: NA
CDR3aa: CASSLAADNNREAFF
CDR3nt: TGTGCCAGCAGTTTAGCGGCAGATAATAATCGTGAAGCTTTCTTT

d_gene: NA
v_gene: TRBV5-1
j_gene: TRBJ1-1
abundance: once
CDR3aa: CASSGTANTEAFF
CDR3nt: TGCGCCAGCAGCGGTACAGCGAACACTGAAGCTTTCTTT

d_gene: TRBD1
v_gene: TRBV19
j_gene: TRBJ2-1
abundance: NA
CDR3aa: CASIGTGYSNEQFF
CDR3nt: TGTGCCAGTATCGGGACAGGGTACAGCAATGAGCAGTTCTTC

d_gene: NA
v_gene: TRBV24-1
j_gene: TRBJ2-1
abundance: NA
CDR3aa: CATSDLAQSYNEQFF
CDR3nt: TGTGCCACCAGTGACCTAGCGCAATCCTACAATGAGCAGTTCTTC

d_gene: TRBD1
v_gene: TRBV7-8
j_gene: TRBJ1-6
abundance: once
CDR3aa: CASSSLTGGSSPLHF
CDR3nt: TGTGCCAGCAGCTCTTTGACAGGGGGTAGCTCACCCCTCCACTTT

d_gene: TRBD2
v_gene: TRBV2
j_gene: TRBJ2-5
abundance: NA
CDR3aa: CASSAPGTSMETQYF
CDR3nt: TGTGCCAGCAGTGCTCCCGGGACTAGTATGGAGACCCAGTACTTC

d_gene: NA
v_gene: TRBV28
j_gene: TRBJ2-1
abundance: NA
CDR3aa: CASSLISEQFF
CDR3nt: TGTGCCAGCAGTTTAATTAGCGAGCAGTTCTTC

d_gene: NA
v_gene: TRBV28
j_gene: TRBJ1-6
abundance: NA
CDR3aa: CASSSTAGVYNSPLHF
CDR3nt: TGTGCCAGCAGTTCAACCGCGGGGGTCTATAATTCACCCCTCCACTTT

d_gene: TRBD2
v_gene: TRBV11-3
j_gene: TRBJ2-3
abundance: NA
CDR3aa: CASSPTLAGEQYF
CDR3nt: TGTGCCAGCAGCCCAACACTAGCGGGAGAACAGTATTTT

d_gene: NA
v_gene: TRBV9
j_gene: TRBJ2-7
abundance: NA
CDR3aa: CASSPTGSAEQYF
CDR3nt: TGTGCCAGCAGCCCAACAGGGTCGGCCGAGCAGTACTTC

d_gene: NA
v_gene: TRBV5-8
j_gene: TRBJ2-3
abundance: NA
CDR3aa: CASSLEGRNTDTQYF
CDR3nt: TGTGCCAGCAGCTTGGAAGGGAGAAACACAGATACGCAGTATTTT